This TCR beta chain emerged from a study of cytomegalovirus exposure and HLA in healthy donors. General study results and limits: According to a later analysis, donors in an Asian-associated ancestry cluster reportedly had fewer N-insertions than the approximately 670-donor mean.

A few counts support this clone. Its specificity is unknown. This likely traces to a read error, being one base from a far larger clone. The CDR3 totals 13 residues. V was shortened by 3 bases and J by 2 bases, with 9 bases between the two germline ends. Germline V gene data show CDR1 as SGHTS and CDR2 as YDEGEE. The PCR employed 60 Vbeta primers together with 13 Jbeta primers. The data were produced by immunoSEQ multiplex PCR, yet TCRdb's version contains in-frame clones alone and is incomplete. The table records approximately 90,000 clones, approximately 80% of them present only once. Sequenced: PBMCs. This rearrangement joins TRBV5-8 to TRBJ2-7, with D perhaps matching TRBD1 (6 bases). This sequence originates from a man between 25 and 39 years old in good health and CMV-seronegative. CDR3 sequence reads: CASSWDKAYEQYF. In DNA, the CDR3 is TGTGCCAGCAGCTGGGACAAGGCCTACGAGCAGTACTTC. Supplemented by reference TRBV5-8 and TRBJ2-7, the full variable domain reads EAGVTQSPTHLIKTRGQQATLRCSPISGHTSVYWYQQALGLGLQFLLWYDEGEERNRGNFPPRFSGRQFPNYSSELNVNALELEDSALYLCASSWDKAYEQYFGPGTRLTVT.